This T cell receptor beta chain was recorded in a study of blood T cell repertoires in COVID-19. Study background: There were acute and convalescent COVID-19 samples, and they came from the United States, Italy and Spain. From T cells, B-cell-depleted T cells, or PBMCs came the material, which was cDNA or gDNA.

In the authors' workflow: It was from reference gene primer amplification that nucleated cell counts were estimated. Only in-frame clones appear in the TCRdb table, and some are missing; sequencing was by immunoSEQ multiplex PCR. The V and J calls and clone size come from that table; D and trimming were worked out from the DNA. The sample carries around 53,000 clones, 90% to 95% recorded once. Trimming took 2 bases from V and 4 from J, leaving 8 bases between them. The CDR3 totals 12 residues. The germline V gene encodes CDR1 GTSNPN and CDR2 SVGIG (reference sequence). The chain combines TRBV30 with TRBJ1-2; D not resolved. The receptor comes from a human donor in a cohort sampled during active COVID-19. The sample consisted of peripheral blood. Here the CDR3 DNA reads TGTGCCTGGAGTCGTCTTAGCTATGGCTACACCTTC. Encoded protein: CAWSRLSYGYTF.